This T cell receptor beta chain was sequenced during a study of blood T cell repertoires in COVID-19. Per the germline V gene, CDR1 is MNHNS and CDR2 is SASEGT. V gave up 4 bases and J gave up 1 base; unmatched junction bases: 5. This CDR3 is 17 amino acids long. Data came from immunoSEQ multiplex PCR; TCRdb stores just in-frame clones and leaves some out. The table has 160,000 or so clones, about 86% seen once. Sequences were obtained from peripheral blood. The rearrangement uses TRBV6-1 and TRBJ2-7; TRBD2 matches 15 bases. This TCR was sampled from a woman older than 75 with acute or convalescent COVID-19. CDR3 residues: CASSAGLAGGRSYEQYF. CDR3 in DNA: TGTGCCAGCAGTGCGGGACTAGCGGGAGGCAGGTCCTACGAGCAGTACTTC.